The 24 T cell receptor beta chains below all came from one sample that was sequenced in a study of cytomegalovirus exposure and HLA in healthy donors. With 60 Vbeta and 13 Jbeta primers, the PCR was carried out. Data came from immunoSEQ multiplex PCR; TCRdb stores just in-frame clones and leaves some out. This table has around 120,000 clones, approximately 80% appearing once. The sequencing sample was made of PBMCs. These receptor sequences come from a man in his forties or fifties in good health and CMV-seronegative.

The chain couples TRBV9 to TRBJ1-5, with 9 positions matching TRBD1. This CDR3 has 15 amino acids. The trim removed 0 bases at V and 6 bases at J, leaving 4 bases unmatched. Germline CDR1 reads SGDLS; CDR2 reads YYNGEE. This chain's CDR3 is CASSVGQGEGQPQHF. The CDR3 DNA reads TGTGCCAGCAGCGTAGGACAGGGGGAAGGTCAGCCCCAGCATTTT.

This chain joins TRBV2 and TRBJ2-2; no reliable D call. The germline V gene has CDR1 SNHLY and CDR2 FYNNEI. CDR3 length equals 13 residues. V was trimmed by 6 bases and J by 3 bases, leaving 8 bases between them. The CDR3 DNA sequence: TGTGCCAGCAGCAGGTTAGACACCGGGGAGCTGTTTTTT. The encoded protein is CASSRLDTGELFF.

J is TRBJ1-3 and V is TRBV9, with a tentative D call TRBD1 (6 bases). CDR1 and CDR2 from the germline V gene are SGDLS and YYNGEE. This CDR3 region has 15 residues. Trimming left V 4 bases short and J 1 base short, with 12 bases between. This CDR3 reads CASSPTRGSGNTIYF. CDR3 sequence (DNA): TGTGCCAGCAGCCCTACCAGGGGTTCTGGAAACACCATATATTTT.

To note about this clone: The junction and the germline gene differ at one end; a read error may be behind it. Within the sample, other DNA sequences also encode this same CDR3. The CDR3 spells CSSSLSGYEQYF. CDR3 in DNA: TGTTCCAGCAGCTTAAGCGGGTACGAGCAGTACTTC. The V and J genes are TRBV7-9 and TRBJ2-7, with D tentatively TRBD2 (6 bases). The germline gives CDR1 SEHNR, CDR2 FQNEAQ (reference sequence). The CDR3 covers 12 residues. The full variable domain, with the rest looked up from reference TRBV7-9 and TRBJ2-7, is DTGVSQNPRHKITKRGQNVTFRCDPISEHNRLYWYRQTLGQGPEFLTYFQNEAQLEKSRLLSDRFSAERPKGSFSTLEIQRTEQGDSAMYLCSSSLSGYEQYFGPGTRLTVT.

The rearrangement links TRBV5-8 to TRBJ1-5; 8 nucleotides line up with TRBD1. The CDR3 consists of 14 residues. V shed 2 bases, J shed 7 bases, and the junction held 5 bases outside the gene matches. The germline V gene has CDR1 SGHTS and CDR2 YDEGEE. This chain's CDR3 is CASSFTGGGQPQHF. DNA for the CDR3: TGTGCCAGCAGCTTTACAGGGGGAGGCCAGCCCCAGCATTTT.

The chain recombines TRBV7-2 with TRBJ1-1, with D hard to call. The germline V gene has CDR1 SGHTA and CDR2 FQGNSA. Trimming pared 0 bases from V and 4 bases from J, leaving 9 bases between. The CDR3 covers 14 residues. CDR3 bases: TGTGCCAGCAGCTTAGCGGGAGGAGGCACTGAAGCTTTCTTT. Amino acid sequence: CASSLAGGGTEAFF.

About this clone: Different DNA sequences within this sample yield the same CDR3. This chain links TRBV7-2 with TRBJ2-7; no clear D gene. This CDR3 spans 13 amino acids. The germline gives CDR1 SGHTA, CDR2 FQGNSA. Trimming took off 1 base at V and 2 bases at J, with 6 bases between the two ends. In DNA form, the CDR3 reads TGTGCCAGCAGCTTAGTACAGACCTACGAGCAGTACTTC. Its translation is CASSLVQTYEQYF. Complete variable domain (other parts from reference TRBV7-2 and TRBJ2-7): GAGVSQSPSNKVTEKGKDVELRCDPISGHTALYWYRQSLGQGLEFLIYFQGNSAPDKSGLPSDRFSAERTGGSVSTLTIQRTQQEDSAVYLCASSLVQTYEQYFGPGTRLTVT.

The V call is TRBV7-2, the J call TRBJ1-2, with 9 bases identical to TRBD1. This CDR3 region has 16 residues. The ends lost 2 bases at V and 8 bases at J; junction bases unmatched: 12. Germline CDR1 SGHTA, CDR2 FQGNSA. The CDR3, as DNA: TGTGCCAGCAGCTTAACCTCCGGGACAGGGTCTGGCGGCTACACCTTC. Its translation: CASSLTSGTGSGGYTF.

The chain employs TRBV7-8 and TRBJ2-1; 9 nucleotides match TRBD1. J gave up 2 bases and V 1 base, and 6 bases lay outside the gene matches. The CDR3 covers 17 residues. From germline, CDR1 is SGHVS and CDR2 FQNEAQ. CDR3 residues: CASSLVGGQGPYNEQFF. CDR3 bases: TGTGCCAGCAGCTTAGTAGGGGGACAGGGTCCCTACAATGAGCAGTTCTTC.

The V gene is TRBV27, the J gene TRBJ2-7, with 12 bases identical to TRBD1. The V segment lost 4 bases and the J segment 5 bases; nucleotides outside the gene matches: 9. Germline CDR1 MNHEY, CDR2 SMNVEV (reference sequence). The CDR3 contains 16 residues. The DNA of the CDR3 is TGTGCCAGCAGTTCCCTGGGACAGGGGGCGGGGGACGAGCAGTACTTC. Its translation is CASSSLGQGAGDEQYF.

This rearrangement joins TRBV27 to TRBJ2-7; perhaps TRBD1 as D (6 bases). V was pared by 0 bases and J by 4 bases, with 13 bases between. The CDR3 consists of 15 residues. Germline CDR1 is MNHEY and CDR2 is SMNVEV (reference sequence). The CDR3: CASSLSTGPLYEQYF. The CDR3 DNA reads as TGTGCCAGCAGTTTATCGACAGGCCCCCTGTACGAGCAGTACTTC.

The chain uses TRBV7-2 and TRBJ2-7; 11 positions match TRBD2. The CDR3 consists of 14 residues. Per germline, CDR1 SGHTA and CDR2 FQGNSA. V lost 6 bases to trimming and J lost 9 bases; unmatched junction nucleotides: 10. For the CDR3, the DNA is TGTGCCAGCAGGGCCGGGGGGACTAGCGGTGTGCAGTACTTC. Its translation: CASRAGGTSGVQYF.

The rearrangement uses TRBV10-3 and TRBJ2-7; TRBD2 matches at 14 bases. CDR1 is ENHRY, CDR2 SYGVKD, per germline. The length of the CDR3 is 16 residues. V gave up 4 bases and J gave up 4 bases; unmatched junction bases: 6. CDR3 nucleotide sequence: TGTGCCATCAGTGTGGGGACTAGCGGGGGTACGTACGAGCAGTACTTC. Translating gives CAISVGTSGGTYEQYF.

The chain links TRBV5-7 to TRBJ1-6; D remains unclear. TRBV5-7 is known as an ORF, though its function is uncertain. V was shortened by 1 base and J by 10 bases, with 21 bases between the two germline ends. This CDR3 region has 17 residues. CDR3 coding DNA: TGTGCCAGCAGCTTGTTGCCCGGGGTTGCGCTGGGGTCACCCCTCCACTTT. Encoded protein: CASSLLPGVALGSPLHF.

This clone was seen once. This chain connects TRBV6-6 to TRBJ2-3; TRBD2 matches at 7 bases. CDR1 and CDR2 (germline): MNHNY, SVGAGI (reference sequence). The V and J ends lost 0 bases and 10 bases, in that order; junction bases with no gene match: 13. CDR3 size: 16 residues. This CDR3 is CASSYSRSGANLAQYF. The CDR3 DNA sequence: TGTGCCAGCAGTTACTCGCGGAGCGGGGCCAATTTAGCGCAGTATTTT.

The chain joins TRBV25-1 to TRBJ1-1; D possibly corresponds to TRBD1 (5 bases). Germline V gene lookup returns CDR1 MGHDK and CDR2 SYGVNS. Trimming cost V 3 bases and J 1 base, with 15 bases left between them. The CDR3 sequence is 16 residues long. The CDR3 DNA reads TGTGCCAGCAGTGACCCAATGGGCACAGGGAACACTGAAGCTTTCTTT. Translating gives CASSDPMGTGNTEAFF.

CDR3 nucleotides: TGTGCCAGCAGTTTTACAGGGGGCTTGGGTCAGCCCCAGCATTTT. This translates into CASSFTGGLGQPQHF. This sequence joins TRBV6-5 and TRBJ1-5; 9 nucleotides line up with TRBD1. The trim removed 4 bases at V and 6 bases at J, leaving 7 bases unmatched. Germline-derived CDR1 and CDR2 are MNHEY and SVGAGI. CDR3 size: 15 residues.

The genes are TRBV9 and TRBJ1-6; D is uncertain. The CDR3 is 15 amino acids. The ends were cut back, 4 bases at V and 6 bases at J, with 14 bases in the middle. CDR1 is SGDLS and CDR2 is YYNGEE in the germline V gene. CDR3 DNA sequence: TGTGCCAGCAGCCCTAGCAGGCAGCCTAATTCACCCCTCCACTTT. Its translation: CASSPSRQPNSPLHF.

This clone has only one observation. The chain couples TRBV19 to TRBJ2-2; 7 bases align to TRBD1. This CDR3 is built from 15 residues. Trimming removed 3 bases from V and 2 bases from J; junction bases left unmatched: 3. In germline, CDR1 is LNHDA, CDR2 SQIVND (reference sequence). For the CDR3, the DNA is TGTGCCAGTAGTATTTGGGACAGCAACACCGGGGAGCTGTTTTTT. Translated, it gives CASSIWDSNTGELFF.

The gene calls are TRBV9 and TRBJ1-5; D is unclear. The CDR3 spans 15 residues. Germline CDR1 is SGDLS and CDR2 is YYNGEE. The V end was cut by 1 base, the J end by 0 bases, with 8 bases between. The CDR3 bases are TGTGCCAGCAGCGTAAACGGGGATAGCAATCAGCCCCAGCATTTT. Amino acids: CASSVNGDSNQPQHF.

The gene calls are TRBV6-5 and TRBJ2-5, with 10 bases that match TRBD2. The CDR3 covers 13 residues. V lost 6 bases to trimming and J lost 5 bases; unmatched junction nucleotides: 3. Germline V gene data show CDR1 as MNHEY and CDR2 as SVGAGI. The CDR3 DNA is TGTGCCAGCAGGTCACTAGCGGGGGAGACCCAGTACTTC. This gives the protein CASRSLAGETQYF.

Only one count was recorded for this clone. This chain connects TRBV7-9 to TRBJ2-7; D perhaps matches TRBD2 (6 bases). CDR1 and CDR2 (germline): SEHNR, FQNEAQ (reference sequence). V dropped 8 bases and J dropped 4 bases, with 12 bases sitting between them. The CDR3 spans 12 residues. The CDR3 loop reads CASGGTPYEQYF. The DNA for the CDR3 is TGTGCCAGCGGGGGGACGCCTTACGAGCAGTACTTC.

This clone has just a few counts. The chain carries TRBV28 and TRBJ2-3; TRBD1 agrees at 9 bases. Germline CDR1 is MDHEN and CDR2 is SYDVKM. V was clipped by 3 bases and J by 5 bases; unmatched bases: 24. The CDR3 is 21 amino acids. CDR3 in DNA: TGTGCCAGCAGTTTCTCCGAACACAGGGGGCAAATCGTTCAATCGGGAGATACGCAGTATTTT. As protein: CASSFSEHRGQIVQSGDTQYF.

The chain combines TRBV30 with TRBJ2-2, with 14 bases fitting TRBD2. Germline V lookup: CDR1 GTSNPN, CDR2 SVGIG (reference sequence). This CDR3 has 18 residues. The V segment lost 2 bases and the J segment 2 bases; nucleotides outside the gene matches: 7. This CDR3 reads CAWSKRLAGGQNTGELFF. The DNA for the CDR3 is TGTGCCTGGAGTAAACGACTAGCGGGGGGGCAAAACACCGGGGAGCTGTTTTTT.